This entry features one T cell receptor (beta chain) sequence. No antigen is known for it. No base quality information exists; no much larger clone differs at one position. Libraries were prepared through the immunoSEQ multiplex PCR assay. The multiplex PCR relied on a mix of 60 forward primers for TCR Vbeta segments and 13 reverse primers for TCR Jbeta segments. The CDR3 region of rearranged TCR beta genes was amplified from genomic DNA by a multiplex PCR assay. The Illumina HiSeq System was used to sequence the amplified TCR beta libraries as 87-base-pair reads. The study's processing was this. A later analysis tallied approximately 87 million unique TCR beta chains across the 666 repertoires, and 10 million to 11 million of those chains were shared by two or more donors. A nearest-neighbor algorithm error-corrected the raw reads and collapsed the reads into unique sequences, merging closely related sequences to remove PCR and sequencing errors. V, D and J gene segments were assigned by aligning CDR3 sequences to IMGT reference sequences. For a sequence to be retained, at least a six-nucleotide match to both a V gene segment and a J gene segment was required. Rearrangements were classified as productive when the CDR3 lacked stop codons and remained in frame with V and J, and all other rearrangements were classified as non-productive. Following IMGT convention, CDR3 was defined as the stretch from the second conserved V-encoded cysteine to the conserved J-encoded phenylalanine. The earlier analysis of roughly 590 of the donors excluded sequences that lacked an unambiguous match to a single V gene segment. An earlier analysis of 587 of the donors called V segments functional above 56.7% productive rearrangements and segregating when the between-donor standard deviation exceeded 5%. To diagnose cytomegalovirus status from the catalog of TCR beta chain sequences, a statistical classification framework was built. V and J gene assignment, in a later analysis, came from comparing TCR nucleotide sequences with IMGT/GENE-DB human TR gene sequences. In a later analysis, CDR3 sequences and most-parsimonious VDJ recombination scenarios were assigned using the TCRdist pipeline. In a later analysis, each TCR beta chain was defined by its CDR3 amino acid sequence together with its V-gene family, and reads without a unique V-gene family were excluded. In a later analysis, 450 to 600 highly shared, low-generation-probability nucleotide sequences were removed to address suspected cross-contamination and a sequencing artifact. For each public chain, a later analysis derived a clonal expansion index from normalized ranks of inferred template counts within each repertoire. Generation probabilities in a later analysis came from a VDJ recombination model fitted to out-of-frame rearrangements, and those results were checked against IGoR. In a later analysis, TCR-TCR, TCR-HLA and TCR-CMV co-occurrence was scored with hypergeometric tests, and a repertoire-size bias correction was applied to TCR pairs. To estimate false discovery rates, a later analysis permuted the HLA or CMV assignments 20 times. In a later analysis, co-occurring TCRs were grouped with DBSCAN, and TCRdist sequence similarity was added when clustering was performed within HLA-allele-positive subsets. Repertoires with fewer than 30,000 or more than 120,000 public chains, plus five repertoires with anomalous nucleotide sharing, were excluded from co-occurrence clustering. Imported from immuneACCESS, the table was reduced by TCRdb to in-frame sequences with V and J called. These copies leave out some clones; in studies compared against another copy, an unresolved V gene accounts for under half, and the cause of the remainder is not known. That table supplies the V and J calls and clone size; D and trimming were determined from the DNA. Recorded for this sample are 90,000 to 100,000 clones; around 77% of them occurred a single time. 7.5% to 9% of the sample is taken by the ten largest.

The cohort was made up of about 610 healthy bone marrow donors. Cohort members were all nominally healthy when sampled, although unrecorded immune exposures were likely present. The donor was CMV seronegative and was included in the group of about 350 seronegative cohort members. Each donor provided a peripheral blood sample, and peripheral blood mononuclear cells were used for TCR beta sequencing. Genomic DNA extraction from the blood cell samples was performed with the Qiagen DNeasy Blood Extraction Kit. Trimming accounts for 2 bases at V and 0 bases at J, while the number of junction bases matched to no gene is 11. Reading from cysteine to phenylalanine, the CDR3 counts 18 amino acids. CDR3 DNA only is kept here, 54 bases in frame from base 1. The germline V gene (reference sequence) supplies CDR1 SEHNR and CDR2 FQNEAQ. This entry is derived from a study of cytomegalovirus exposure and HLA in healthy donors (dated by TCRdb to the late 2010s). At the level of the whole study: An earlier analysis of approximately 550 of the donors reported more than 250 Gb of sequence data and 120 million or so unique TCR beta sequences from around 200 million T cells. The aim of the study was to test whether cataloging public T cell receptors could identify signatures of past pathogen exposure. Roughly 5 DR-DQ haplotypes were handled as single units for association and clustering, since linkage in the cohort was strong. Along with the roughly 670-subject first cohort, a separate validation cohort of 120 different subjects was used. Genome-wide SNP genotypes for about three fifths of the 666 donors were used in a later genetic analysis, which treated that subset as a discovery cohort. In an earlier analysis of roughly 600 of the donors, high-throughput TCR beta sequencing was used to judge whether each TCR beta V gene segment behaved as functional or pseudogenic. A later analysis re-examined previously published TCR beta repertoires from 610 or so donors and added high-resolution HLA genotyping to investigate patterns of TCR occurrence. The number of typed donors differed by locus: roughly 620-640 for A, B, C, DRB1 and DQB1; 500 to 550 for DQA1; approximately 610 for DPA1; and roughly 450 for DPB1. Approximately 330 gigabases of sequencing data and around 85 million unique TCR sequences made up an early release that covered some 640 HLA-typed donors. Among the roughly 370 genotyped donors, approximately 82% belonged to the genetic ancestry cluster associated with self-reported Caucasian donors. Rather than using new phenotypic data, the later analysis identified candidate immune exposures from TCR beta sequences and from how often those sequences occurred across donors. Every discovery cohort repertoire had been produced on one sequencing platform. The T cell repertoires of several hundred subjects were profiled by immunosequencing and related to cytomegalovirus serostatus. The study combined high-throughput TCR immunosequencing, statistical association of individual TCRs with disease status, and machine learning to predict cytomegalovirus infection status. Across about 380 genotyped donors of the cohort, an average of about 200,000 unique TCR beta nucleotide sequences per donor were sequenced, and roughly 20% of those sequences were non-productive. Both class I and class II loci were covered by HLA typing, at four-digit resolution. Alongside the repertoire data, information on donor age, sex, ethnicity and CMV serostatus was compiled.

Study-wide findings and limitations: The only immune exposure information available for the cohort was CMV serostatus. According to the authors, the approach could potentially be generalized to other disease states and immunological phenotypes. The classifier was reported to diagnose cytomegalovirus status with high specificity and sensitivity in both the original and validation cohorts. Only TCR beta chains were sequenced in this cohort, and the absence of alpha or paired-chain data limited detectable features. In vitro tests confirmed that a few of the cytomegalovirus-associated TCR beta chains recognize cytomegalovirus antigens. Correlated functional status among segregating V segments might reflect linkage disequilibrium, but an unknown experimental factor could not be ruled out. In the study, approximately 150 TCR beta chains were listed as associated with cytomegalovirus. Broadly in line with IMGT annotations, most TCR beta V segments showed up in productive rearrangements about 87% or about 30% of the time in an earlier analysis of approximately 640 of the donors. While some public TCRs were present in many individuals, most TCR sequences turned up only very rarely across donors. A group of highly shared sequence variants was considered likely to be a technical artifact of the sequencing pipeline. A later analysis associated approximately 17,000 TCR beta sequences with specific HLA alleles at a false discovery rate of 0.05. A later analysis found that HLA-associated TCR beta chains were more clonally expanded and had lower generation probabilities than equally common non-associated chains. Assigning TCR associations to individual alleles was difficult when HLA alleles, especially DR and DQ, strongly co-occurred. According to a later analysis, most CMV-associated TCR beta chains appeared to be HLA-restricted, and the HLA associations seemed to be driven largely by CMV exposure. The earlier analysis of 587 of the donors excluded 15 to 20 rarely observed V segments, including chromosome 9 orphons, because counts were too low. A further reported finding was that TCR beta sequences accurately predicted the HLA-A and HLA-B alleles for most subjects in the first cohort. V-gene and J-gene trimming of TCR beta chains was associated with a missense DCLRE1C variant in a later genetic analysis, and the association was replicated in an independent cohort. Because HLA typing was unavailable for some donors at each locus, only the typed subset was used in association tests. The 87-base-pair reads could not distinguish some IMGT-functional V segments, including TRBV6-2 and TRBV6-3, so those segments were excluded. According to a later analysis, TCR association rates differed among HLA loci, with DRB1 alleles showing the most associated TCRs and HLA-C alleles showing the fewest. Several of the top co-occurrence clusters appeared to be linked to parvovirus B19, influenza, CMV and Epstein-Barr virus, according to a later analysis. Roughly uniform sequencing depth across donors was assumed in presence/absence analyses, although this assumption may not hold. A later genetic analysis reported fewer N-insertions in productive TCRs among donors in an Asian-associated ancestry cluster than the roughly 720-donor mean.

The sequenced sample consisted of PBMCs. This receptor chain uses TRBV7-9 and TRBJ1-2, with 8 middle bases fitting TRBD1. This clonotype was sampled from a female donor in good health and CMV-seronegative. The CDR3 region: CASSLLLDRGPANYGYTF. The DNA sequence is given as TGTGCCAGCAGCTTACTTCTAGACAGGGGACCAGCTAACTATGGCTACACCTTC.